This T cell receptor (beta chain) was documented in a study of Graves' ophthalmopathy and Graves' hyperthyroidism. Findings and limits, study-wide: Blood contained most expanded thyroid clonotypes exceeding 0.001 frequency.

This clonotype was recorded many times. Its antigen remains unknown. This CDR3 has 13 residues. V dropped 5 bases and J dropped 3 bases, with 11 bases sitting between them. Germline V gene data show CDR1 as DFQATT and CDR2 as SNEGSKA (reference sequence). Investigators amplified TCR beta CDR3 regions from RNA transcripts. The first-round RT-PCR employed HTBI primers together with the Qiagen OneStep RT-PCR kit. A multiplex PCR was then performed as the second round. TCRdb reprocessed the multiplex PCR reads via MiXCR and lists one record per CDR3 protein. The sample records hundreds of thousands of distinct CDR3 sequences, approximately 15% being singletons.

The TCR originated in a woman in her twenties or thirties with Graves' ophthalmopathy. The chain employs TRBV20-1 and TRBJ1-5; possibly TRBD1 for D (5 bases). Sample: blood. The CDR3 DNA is TGCAGTGCTGGGGACGGCCCCAATCAGCCCCAGCATTTT. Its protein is CSAGDGPNQPQHF.